A selection of T cell receptor beta chains follows, all from one sample in a study of OX40 agonist ivuxolimab in advanced cancers. Here immunoSEQ multiplex PCR was the method, and the copy in TCRdb shows in-frame clones only, minus some. Found here are 100,000 or so clones, around nine tenths of them singletons; the top ten hold 0.16%. The sequencing here drew on CD4+ or CD8+ T cells sorted from blood, taken in a trial of the OX40 agonist ivuxolimab. The receptors come from an adult with an advanced solid tumor such as melanoma, head and neck, liver or kidney cancer. The CDR3 runs from the conserved cysteine through the conserved F or W. Each record gives: V gene, clone size, J gene, CDR3 protein. Clone size is given for some rows only: seen once, a few or many times, or a class if the clone is expanded.

V gene: TRBV9
clone size: once
J gene: TRBJ1-1
CDR3 protein: CASSAGTGGSEAFF

V gene: TRBV5-1
clone size: .
J gene: TRBJ1-4
CDR3 protein: CASSLWTGDEKLFF

V gene: TRBV4-1
clone size: .
J gene: TRBJ2-7
CDR3 protein: CASSQDLGAKFHYEQYF

V gene: TRBV28
clone size: .
J gene: TRBJ2-5
CDR3 protein: CASSTPGTGRLGETQYF

V gene: TRBV11-2
clone size: .
J gene: TRBJ1-3
CDR3 protein: CASSLGQGLLSGNTIYF

V gene: TRBV30
clone size: .
J gene: TRBJ1-2
CDR3 protein: CAWSGGDINYGYTF

V gene: TRBV6-1
clone size: .
J gene: TRBJ2-1
CDR3 protein: CASTATSGRANEQFF

V gene: TRBV5-1
clone size: .
J gene: TRBJ1-2
CDR3 protein: CASSSGSRANYGYTF

V gene: TRBV5-1
clone size: .
J gene: TRBJ2-7
CDR3 protein: CASSVTFGNYEQYF

V gene: TRBV29-1
clone size: .
J gene: TRBJ2-2
CDR3 protein: CSGRAGVNTGELFF

V gene: TRBV7-6
clone size: .
J gene: TRBJ2-3
CDR3 protein: CASSLGPSTDTQYF

V gene: TRBV29-1
clone size: .
J gene: TRBJ2-4
CDR3 protein: CSVERGGAGAKNIQYF

V gene: TRBV7-9
clone size: once
J gene: TRBJ2-5
CDR3 protein: CASSPRGTSQETQYF

V gene: TRBV5-1
clone size: .
J gene: TRBJ2-5
CDR3 protein: CASSLGVLGTQETQYF

V gene: TRBV11-3
clone size: .
J gene: TRBJ2-5
CDR3 protein: CASSFSGQETQYF

V gene: TRBV6-5
clone size: .
J gene: TRBJ1-3
CDR3 protein: CASRPRTLGNTIYF

V gene: TRBV19
clone size: .
J gene: TRBJ1-1
CDR3 protein: CASSTLRRTKNTEAFF

V gene: TRBV27
clone size: once
J gene: TRBJ2-7
CDR3 protein: CASSKQTGKTYEQYF

V gene: TRBV16
clone size: .
J gene: TRBJ1-2
CDR3 protein: CASSLRRGAAYGYTF

V gene: TRBV5-8
clone size: .
J gene: TRBJ2-1
CDR3 protein: CASSVDGGGYNEQFF

V gene: TRBV7-3
clone size: .
J gene: TRBJ2-1
CDR3 protein: CASSFGTSGTVEQFF

V gene: TRBV30
clone size: .
J gene: TRBJ2-7
CDR3 protein: CACLQRGHEQYF

V gene: TRBV7-8
clone size: .
J gene: TRBJ2-6
CDR3 protein: CASSLNLQAGANVLTF

V gene: TRBV5-1
clone size: .
J gene: TRBJ2-5
CDR3 protein: CASSNEGQSKETQYF

V gene: TRBV11-1
clone size: few
J gene: TRBJ2-7
CDR3 protein: CASSFEGGASYEQYF

V gene: TRBV14
clone size: .
J gene: TRBJ2-5
CDR3 protein: CASSQRRSSRYF

V gene: TRBV10-3
clone size: .
J gene: TRBJ2-7
CDR3 protein: CAIAPGTGFSYEQYF

V gene: TRBV29-1
clone size: .
J gene: TRBJ1-4
CDR3 protein: CSARGSSVEKLFF